These 13 T cell receptor beta chains originate from one sample sequenced in a study of cytomegalovirus exposure and HLA in healthy donors. TCRdb keeps only in-frame clones here, not all; method: immunoSEQ multiplex PCR. The sample yields approximately 180,000 clones, roughly 86% seen once. Sequenced input: PBMCs. The receptors were gathered from a man aged 18 to 29 in good health and CMV-seropositive.

The chain links TRBV5-1 to TRBJ1-3; perhaps TRBD1 as D (6 bases). This CDR3 region has 16 residues. Trimming removed 0 bases from V and 1 base from J, with 11 bases in between. Germline CDR1 is SGHRS and CDR2 is YFSETQ. The CDR3 nucleotides read TGCGCCAGCAGCTTGGCCTTCGGGACATCTGGAAACACCATATATTTT. Its protein product is CASSLAFGTSGNTIYF.

The chain has TRBV6-5 and TRBJ1-2; TRBD1 agrees at 7 bases. The CDR3 runs to 13 residues. The V gene's germline CDR1 is MNHEY and CDR2 SVGAGI. Losses at the gene ends were 5 bases for V and 7 bases for J; bases not matched to a gene: 7. The CDR3, as DNA: TGTGCCAGCAGTCCAACAGGGGCGAGTGGCTACACCTTC. It specifies CASSPTGASGYTF.

The chain employs TRBV5-1 and TRBJ2-1; 9 bases are a match to TRBD2. The CDR3 spans 15 residues. With 2 bases clipped from V and 8 bases from J, the junction kept 8 bases outside the gene matches. CDR1 is SGHRS, CDR2 YFSETQ, per germline. CDR3 bases: TGCGCCAGCAGCTTATTAGCGGGAGAAGGGGATGAGCAGTTCTTC. Translation: CASSLLAGEGDEQFF.

The rearrangement joins TRBV10-3 to TRBJ2-5, with a possible D match to TRBD1 (5 bases). The CDR3 has 14 residues. The V end lost 2 bases, the J end lost 5 bases, and 12 bases lay between the germline ends. Germline V gene data show CDR1 as ENHRY and CDR2 as SYGVKD. Here the CDR3 DNA reads TGTGCCATCAGTGAGAGCCAGGGTTCCGAGACCCAGTACTTC. As protein: CAISESQGSETQYF.

The table lists this clone with a few counts. The chain employs TRBV7-2 and TRBJ2-3, with D unresolved. The CDR3 length is 15 residues. Trimming pared 1 base from V and 4 bases from J, leaving 12 bases between. Germline assignment: CDR1 SGHTA and CDR2 FQGNSA. CDR3 in amino acids: CASSLEARVADTQYF. In DNA form, the CDR3 reads TGTGCCAGCAGCTTAGAAGCCCGGGTAGCAGATACGCAGTATTTT.

The chain couples TRBV6-1 to TRBJ1-3; tentatively, D is TRBD1 (6 bases). V lost 2 bases, J lost 4 bases, and 15 bases lay in between. The germline gives CDR1 MNHNS, CDR2 SASEGT. The CDR3 extends over 16 amino acids. The CDR3: CASSETTGLSGNTIYF. The CDR3 nucleotides read TGTGCCAGCAGTGAAACGACAGGTCTCTCGGGAAACACCATATATTTT.

V and J are TRBV27 and TRBJ1-3; 9 positions match TRBD1. CDR1 is MNHEY and CDR2 is SMNVEV in the germline V gene (reference sequence). CDR3 length: 15 residues. The junction had 3 bases not matched to a gene; V was cut back by 2 bases and J by 4 bases. The CDR3 DNA reads as TGTGCCAGCAGTTTAGGGACAGGGAAGGGAAACACCATATATTTT. Amino acid sequence: CASSLGTGKGNTIYF.

This clone was recorded only once. The chain recombines TRBV4-3 with TRBJ2-7; D perhaps matches TRBD2 (6 bases). This CDR3 comprises 16 residues. Germline V gene data show CDR1 as LGHNA and CDR2 as YSLEER. Trimming stripped 2 bases from V and 2 bases from J, with 16 bases between. CDR3 DNA: TGCGCCAGCAGCCAAACTGCGGCGGGGTCGGCCTACGAGCAGTACTTC. The encoded protein is CASSQTAAGSAYEQYF.

This clone was detected only once. The V gene is TRBV4-3, the J gene TRBJ2-3, with 11 bases identical to TRBD2. This CDR3 comprises 21 residues. From germline, CDR1 is LGHNA and CDR2 YSLEER. Trimming at V came to 0 bases and at J to 2 bases, leaving 16 bases not matched to a gene. CDR3 DNA: TGCGCCAGCAGCCAAGATAGGGCTAGCGGGAGGATAATCGACAACACAGATACGCAGTATTTT. Protein product: CASSQDRASGRIIDNTDTQYF.

The CDR3: CASSDNPDRNTDTQYF. The CDR3 coding sequence is TGTGCCAGCAGTGACAACCCTGACAGGAACACAGATACGCAGTATTTT. The V call is TRBV6-4, the J call TRBJ2-3; a possible D gene is TRBD1 (6 bases). The CDR3 extends over 16 amino acids. V lost 2 bases, J lost 2 bases, and 14 bases lay in between. Germline CDR1 reads MRHNA; CDR2 reads SNTAGT.

This clone was picked up one time. Different DNA sequences within this sample yield the same CDR3. This chain joins TRBV5-1 and TRBJ2-1; 11 bases align to TRBD2. This CDR3 contains 17 residues. V trimming: 0 bases; J trimming: 0 bases; junction bases outside the gene matches: 2. Germline V gene lookup returns CDR1 SGHRS and CDR2 YFSETQ. In DNA, the CDR3 is TGCGCCAGCAGCTTGGCTAGCGGGGGGCTCTCCTACAATGAGCAGTTCTTC. Residues: CASSLASGGLSYNEQFF.

This clone has more than one count but fewer than ten. V and J are TRBV30 and TRBJ2-5; no reliable D call. The CDR3 spans 11 residues. The ends were cut back, 3 bases at V and 5 bases at J, with 7 bases in the middle. CDR1 and CDR2 from the germline V gene are GTSNPN and SVGIG (reference sequence). The CDR3 protein is CAWSVAETQYF. As DNA, the CDR3 is TGTGCCTGGAGCGTAGCTGAGACCCAGTACTTC. Variable domain in full (rest from reference TRBV30 and TRBJ2-5): SQTIHQWPATLVQPVGSPLSLECTVEGTSNPNLYWYRQAAGRGLQLLFYSVGIGQISSEVPQNLSASRPQDRQFILSSKKLLLSDSGFYLCAWSVAETQYFGPGTRLLVL.

The genes are TRBV5-1 and TRBJ2-5, with 7 bases identical to TRBD2. The ends lost 4 bases at V and 1 base at J; junction bases unmatched: 7. The CDR3 length is 15 residues. Germline-derived CDR1 and CDR2 are SGHRS and YFSETQ. The CDR3 DNA sequence: TGCGCCAGCAGCCCCGAATCGGGGGGCCAAGAGACCCAGTACTTC. Protein product: CASSPESGGQETQYF.